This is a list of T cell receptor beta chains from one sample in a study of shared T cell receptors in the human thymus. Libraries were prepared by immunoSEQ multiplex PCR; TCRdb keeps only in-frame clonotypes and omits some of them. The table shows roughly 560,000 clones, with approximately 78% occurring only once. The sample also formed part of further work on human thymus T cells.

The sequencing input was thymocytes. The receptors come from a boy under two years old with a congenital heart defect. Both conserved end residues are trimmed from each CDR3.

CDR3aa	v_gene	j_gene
ASSIEADSDNQPQH	TRBV19	TRBJ1-5
AWSVTGINEQF	TRBV30	TRBJ2-1
ASSAGTGGDGNTIY	TRBV7-2	TRBJ1-3
ASSKGQGGNYEQY	TRBV5-1	TRBJ2-7
ASSVTARNYGYT	TRBV19	TRBJ1-2
ASSHRLAGSTDTQY	TRBV27	TRBJ2-3
ASFGGTESLHEQY	TRBV5-1	TRBJ2-7
ASSLLAGPTDTQY	TRBV27	TRBJ2-3
ASSESRRGETQY	TRBV25-1	TRBJ2-5
ATSTPPGTGYNEQY	TRBV15	TRBJ2-7
ASSVGDEGPDQPQH	TRBV9	TRBJ1-5
ATTWTRGKEETQY	TRBV19	TRBJ2-5
ASSVVGPSREQF	TRBV9	TRBJ2-1
ASSQGTSGPPERYEQY	TRBV4-2	TRBJ2-7
ASSHGGGQRFYEQY	TRBV4-2	TRBJ2-7
ARRRTEETQY	TRBV5-3	TRBJ2-5
ASSSWTSGRKTDTQY	TRBV7-3	TRBJ2-3
ASSLGTGAPLDYGYT	TRBV11-2	TRBJ1-2
ASSAIAGSYNEQF	TRBV4-2	TRBJ2-1
ASSRRPRAGGGFEQY	TRBV7-9	TRBJ2-7
ASSLCGDARLSYNEQF	TRBV27	TRBJ2-1
ASSASNRGRFSGNTIY	TRBV18	TRBJ1-3
ASSLIVSAGGRYEQY	TRBV27	TRBJ2-7
ASSPTGTSSYEQY	TRBV4-3	TRBJ2-7
ATSRVYGGAYEQY	TRBV15	TRBJ2-7
ASSQTEMSVNTEAF	TRBV14	TRBJ1-1